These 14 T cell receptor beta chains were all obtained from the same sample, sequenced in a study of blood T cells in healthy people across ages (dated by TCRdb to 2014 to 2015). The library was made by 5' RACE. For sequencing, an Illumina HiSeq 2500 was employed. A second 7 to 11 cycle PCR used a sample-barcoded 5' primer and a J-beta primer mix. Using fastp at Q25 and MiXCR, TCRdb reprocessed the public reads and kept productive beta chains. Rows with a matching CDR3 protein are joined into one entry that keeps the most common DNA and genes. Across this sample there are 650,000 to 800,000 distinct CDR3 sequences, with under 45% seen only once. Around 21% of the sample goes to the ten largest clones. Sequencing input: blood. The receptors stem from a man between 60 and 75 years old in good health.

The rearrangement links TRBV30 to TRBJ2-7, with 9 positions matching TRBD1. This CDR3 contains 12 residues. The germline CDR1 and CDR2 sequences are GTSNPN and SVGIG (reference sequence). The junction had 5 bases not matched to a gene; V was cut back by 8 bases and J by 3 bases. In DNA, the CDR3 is TGTGCCACTTCGACAGGGGGCTACGAGCAGTACTTC. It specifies CATSTGGYEQYF.

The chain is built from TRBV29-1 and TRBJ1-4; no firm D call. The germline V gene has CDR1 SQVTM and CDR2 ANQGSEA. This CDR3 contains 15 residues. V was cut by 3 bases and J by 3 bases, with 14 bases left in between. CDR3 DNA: TGCAGCGTTGAGTCCGGGGTTAGGGCTAATGAAAAACTGTTTTTT. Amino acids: CSVESGVRANEKLFF.

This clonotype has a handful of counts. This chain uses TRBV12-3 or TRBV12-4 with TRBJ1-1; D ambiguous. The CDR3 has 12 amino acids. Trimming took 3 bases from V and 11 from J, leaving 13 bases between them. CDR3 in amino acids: CASSFYSGEAFF. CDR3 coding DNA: TGTGCCAGCAGTTTTTACAGCGGAGAGGCTTTCTTT.

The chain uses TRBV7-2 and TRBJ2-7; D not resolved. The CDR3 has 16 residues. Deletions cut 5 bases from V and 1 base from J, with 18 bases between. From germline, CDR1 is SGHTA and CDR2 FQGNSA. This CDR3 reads CASSPRSGFASYEQYF. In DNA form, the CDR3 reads TGTGCCAGCAGCCCCCGTTCTGGATTCGCGTCCTACGAGCAGTACTTC.

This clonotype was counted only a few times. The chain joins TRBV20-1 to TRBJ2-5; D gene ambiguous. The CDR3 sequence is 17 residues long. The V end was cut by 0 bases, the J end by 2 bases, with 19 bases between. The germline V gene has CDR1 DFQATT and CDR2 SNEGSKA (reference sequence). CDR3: CSARDSRAARIQETQYF. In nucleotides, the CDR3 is TGCAGTGCTAGAGATAGTAGGGCGGCCCGGATTCAAGAGACCCAGTACTTC.

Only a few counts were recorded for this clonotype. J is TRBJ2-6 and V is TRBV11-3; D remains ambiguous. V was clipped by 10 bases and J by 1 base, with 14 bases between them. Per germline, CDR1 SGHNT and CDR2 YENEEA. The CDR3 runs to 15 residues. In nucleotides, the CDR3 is TGTGCCACAGGACGCGCTTCGTCTGGGGCCAACGTCCTGACTTTC. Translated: CATGRASSGANVLTF.

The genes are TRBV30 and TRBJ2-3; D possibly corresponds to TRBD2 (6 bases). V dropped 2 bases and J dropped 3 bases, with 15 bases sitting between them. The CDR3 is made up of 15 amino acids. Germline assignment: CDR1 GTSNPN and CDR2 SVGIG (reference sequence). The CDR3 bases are TGTGCCTGGAGTCAGATGGGGACTTCGACAGATACGCAGTATTTT. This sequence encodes CAWSQMGTSTDTQYF. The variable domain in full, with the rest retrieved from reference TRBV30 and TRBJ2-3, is SQTIHQWPATLVQPVGSPLSLECTVEGTSNPNLYWYRQAAGRGLQLLFYSVGIGQISSEVPQNLSASRPQDRQFILSSKKLLLSDSGFYLCAWSQMGTSTDTQYFGPGTRLTVL.

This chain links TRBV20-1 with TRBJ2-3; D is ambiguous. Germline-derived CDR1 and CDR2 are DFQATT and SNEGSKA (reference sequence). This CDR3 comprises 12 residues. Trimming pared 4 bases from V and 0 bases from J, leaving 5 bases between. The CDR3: CSAKTSTDTQYF. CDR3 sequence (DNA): TGCAGTGCTAAGACCAGCACAGATACGCAGTATTTT.

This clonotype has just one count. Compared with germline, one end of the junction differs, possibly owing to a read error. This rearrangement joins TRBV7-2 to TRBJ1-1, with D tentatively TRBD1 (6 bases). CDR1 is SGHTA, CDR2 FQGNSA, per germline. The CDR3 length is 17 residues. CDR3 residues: CGSSLEVGGADNTEAFF. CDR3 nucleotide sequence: TGTGGCAGCAGCTTAGAGGTTGGGGGGGCGGATAACACTGAAGCTTTCTTT.

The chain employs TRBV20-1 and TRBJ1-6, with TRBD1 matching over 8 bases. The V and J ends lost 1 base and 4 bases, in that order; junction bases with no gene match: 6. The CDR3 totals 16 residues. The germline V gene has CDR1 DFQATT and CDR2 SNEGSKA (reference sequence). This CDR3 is CSARVQGATYNSPLHF. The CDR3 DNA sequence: TGCAGTGCTAGAGTGCAGGGGGCGACATATAATTCACCCCTCCACTTT.

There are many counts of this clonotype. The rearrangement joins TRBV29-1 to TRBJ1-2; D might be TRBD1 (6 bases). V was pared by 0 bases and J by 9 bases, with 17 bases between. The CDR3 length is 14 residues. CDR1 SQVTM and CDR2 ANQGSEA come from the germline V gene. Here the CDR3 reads CSVEDIRQAWSYTF. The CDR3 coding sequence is TGCAGCGTTGAAGACATAAGACAGGCTTGGAGCTACACCTTC.

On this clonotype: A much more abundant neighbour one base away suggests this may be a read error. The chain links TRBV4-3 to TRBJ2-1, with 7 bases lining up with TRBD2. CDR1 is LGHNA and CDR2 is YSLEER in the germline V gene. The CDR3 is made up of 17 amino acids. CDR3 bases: TGCGCCAGCAGCCAAGGGGTTACGCGGGGGTTTTCGGATGAGCGGTTCTTC. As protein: CASSQGVTRGFSDERFF.

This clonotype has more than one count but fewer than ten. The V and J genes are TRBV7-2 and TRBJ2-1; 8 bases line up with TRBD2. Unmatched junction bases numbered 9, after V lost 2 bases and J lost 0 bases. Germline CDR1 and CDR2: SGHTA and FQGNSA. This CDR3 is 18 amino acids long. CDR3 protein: CASSLRASGSSSYNEQFF. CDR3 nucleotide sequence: TGTGCCAGCAGCTTACGGGCTAGCGGGTCGAGCTCCTACAATGAGCAGTTCTTC.

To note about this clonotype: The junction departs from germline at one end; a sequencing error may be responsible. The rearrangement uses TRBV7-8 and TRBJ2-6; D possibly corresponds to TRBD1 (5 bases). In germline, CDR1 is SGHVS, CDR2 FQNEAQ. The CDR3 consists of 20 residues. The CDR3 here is CASSSRTMAQTFSGANVPTF. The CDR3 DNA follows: TGTGCCAGCAGCTCCCGTACGATGGCCCAAACCTTCTCTGGGGCCAACGTCCCGACTTTC.